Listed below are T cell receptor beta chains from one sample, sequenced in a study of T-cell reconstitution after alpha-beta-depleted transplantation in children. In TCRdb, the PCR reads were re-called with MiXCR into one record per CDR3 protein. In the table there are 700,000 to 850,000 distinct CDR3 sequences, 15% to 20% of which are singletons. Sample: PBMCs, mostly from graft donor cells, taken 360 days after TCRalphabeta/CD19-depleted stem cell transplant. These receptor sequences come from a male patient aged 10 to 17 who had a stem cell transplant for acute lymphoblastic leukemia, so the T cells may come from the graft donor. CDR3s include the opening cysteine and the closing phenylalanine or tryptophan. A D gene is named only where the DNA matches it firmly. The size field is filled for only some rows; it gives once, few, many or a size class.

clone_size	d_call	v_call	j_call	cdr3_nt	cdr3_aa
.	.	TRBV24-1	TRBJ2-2	TGTGCCACCAGTGACCTACAGGGACCGGGCACCGGGGAGCTGTTTTTT	CATSDLQGPGTGELFF
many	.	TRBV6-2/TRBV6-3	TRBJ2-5	TGTGCCACAACGGCCCGTCCGAACCTTCTTCCTGAGACCCAGTACTTC	CATTARPNLLPETQYF
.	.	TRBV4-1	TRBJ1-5	TGCGCCAGCAGCCAAGGAGCCCAGGTCAAAGGACAGCCCCAGCATTTT	CASSQGAQVKGQPQHF
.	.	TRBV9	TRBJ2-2	TGTGCCAGCCAGGAGTGGAACACCGGGGAGCTGTTTTTT	CASQEWNTGELFF
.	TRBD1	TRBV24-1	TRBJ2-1	TGTGCCACCAGTGAGTCTACCGGGACAGGGGGCCTAGCGGAAGACAATGAGCAGTTCTTC	CATSESTGTGGLAEDNEQFF
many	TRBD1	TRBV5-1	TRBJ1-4	TGCGCCAGCAGCTTCGGGACAGCAGATGAAAAACTGTTTTTT	CASSFGTADEKLFF
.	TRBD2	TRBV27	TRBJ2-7	TGTGCCAGCAGCTCAATAGCGGGATACACCTACGAGCAGTACTTC	CASSSIAGYTYEQYF
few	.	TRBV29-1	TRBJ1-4	TGCAGCGTTGGGGAGATAGACAGTGGCGAAAAACTGTTTTTT	CSVGEIDSGEKLFF
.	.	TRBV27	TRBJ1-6	TGTGCCAGCAGTTTAATGGCAGGGAGGTCACCCCTCCACTTT	CASSLMAGRSPLHF
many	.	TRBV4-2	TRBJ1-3	TGTGCCAGCAGCCAAGGACCACAGGGTTCGGTAAACACCATATATTTT	CASSQGPQGSVNTIYF
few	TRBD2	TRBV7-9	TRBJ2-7	TGTGCCAGCAGCAAGGCTTCTAGCGGTTCCTACGAGCAGTACTTC	CASSKASSGSYEQYF
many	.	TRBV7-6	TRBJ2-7	TGTGCCAGCAGCTTAGCAGGTCCAGGGTCCTACGAGCAGTACTTC	CASSLAGPGSYEQYF
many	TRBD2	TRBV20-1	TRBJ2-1	TGCAGTGCGGAGGGGTTTAGCGGGAGAAGTATCAGGAATGAGCAGTTCTTC	CSAEGFSGRSIRNEQFF
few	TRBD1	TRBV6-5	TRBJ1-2	TGTGCCAGCAGTTACCAAGGACAGGGGAGCTATGGCTACACCTTC	CASSYQGQGSYGYTF
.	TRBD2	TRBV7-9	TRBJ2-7	TGTGCCAGCAGACCGAGCGGGACCCTCTACGAGCAGTACTTC	CASRPSGTLYEQYF
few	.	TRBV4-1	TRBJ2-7	TGCGCCAGCAGCCAAGGCGGGTCTGGCTACGAGCAGTACTTC	CASSQGGSGYEQYF
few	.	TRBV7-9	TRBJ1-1	TGTGCCAGCACCCCGACCGAAGGGACTGAAGCTTTCTTT	CASTPTEGTEAFF
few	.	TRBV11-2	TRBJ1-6	TGTGCCAGCAGCTTGAGTGGGTACAGATCACCCCTCCACTTT	CASSLSGYRSPLHF
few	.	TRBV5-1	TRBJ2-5	TGCGCCAGCAGCTTGGATTCGTTTCGGGGGAGTGGGCAAGAGACCCAGTACTTC	CASSLDSFRGSGQETQYF
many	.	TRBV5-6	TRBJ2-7	TGTGCCAGCAGCTTGCGTGTCCCAGCCTACGAGCAGTACTTC	CASSLRVPAYEQYF
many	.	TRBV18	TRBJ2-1	TGTGCCAGCTCACCCCCTGTCGGGCCTTCCTACAATGAGCAGTTCTTC	CASSPPVGPSYNEQFF
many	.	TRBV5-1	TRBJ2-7	TGTGCCAGCAGCCCGACATTCTCCTACGAGCAGTACTTC	CASSPTFSYEQYF
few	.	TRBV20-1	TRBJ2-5	TGCAGTGCTCGGCGAGTTGGGGGGCAAGAGACCCAGTACTTC	CSARRVGGQETQYF
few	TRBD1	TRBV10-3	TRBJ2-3	TGTGCCATCAGTGGGGGAGGACAGGGTACCGATACGCAGTATTTT	CAISGGGQGTDTQYF
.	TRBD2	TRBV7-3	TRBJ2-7	TGTGCCAGCAGCTTAAGGAGGAGGACTAGCGGCCCCTACGAGCAGTACTTC	CASSLRRRTSGPYEQYF
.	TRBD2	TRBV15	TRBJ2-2	TGTGCCACCAGCAGAGGCGTCGCAGCGGGAGGGTCCGGGGAGCTGTTTTTT	CATSRGVAAGGSGELFF
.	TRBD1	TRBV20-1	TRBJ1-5	TGCAGTGCTCAGGGACAGGGACGCTTGTCCCAGCATTTT	CSAQGQGRLSQHF
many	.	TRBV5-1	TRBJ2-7	TGCGCCAGCAGCTTTATCCCGGACGACTACGAGCAGTACTTC	CASSFIPDDYEQYF
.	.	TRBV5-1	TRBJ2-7	TGCGCCAGCAGCTTGGATGGGGGTGCCCCCTACGAGCAGTACTTC	CASSLDGGAPYEQYF
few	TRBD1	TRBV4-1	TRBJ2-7	TGCGCCAGCAGCCAAGAAGTCAGGGGGCGGCCTCACTCCTACGAGCAGTACTTC	CASSQEVRGRPHSYEQYF
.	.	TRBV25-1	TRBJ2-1	TGTGCCAGCAGTGACCCTTACTTCGTGTACAATGAGCAGTTCTTC	CASSDPYFVYNEQFF
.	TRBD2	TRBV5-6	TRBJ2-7	TGTGCCAGCAGCCCCAGACTAGCGGGAGGCCTTATGGGGGAGCAGTACTTC	CASSPRLAGGLMGEQYF
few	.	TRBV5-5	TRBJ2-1	TGTGCCAGCAGCTTGGGGTGGGGTGCCTACAATGAGCAGTTCTTC	CASSLGWGAYNEQFF
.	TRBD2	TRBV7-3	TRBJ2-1	TGTGCCAGCAGCTTAAACCCCGGGGTAGCGGGGGACAATGAGCAGTTCTTC	CASSLNPGVAGDNEQFF
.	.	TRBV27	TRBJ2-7	TGTGCCAGCACTCGTAAAGCGGGTAGCTCCTACGAGCAGTACTTC	CASTRKAGSSYEQYF
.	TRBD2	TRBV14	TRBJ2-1	TGTGCCAGCAGCCACACAACTAGCGGGAGGGCCTGGTACAATGAGCAGTTCTTC	CASSHTTSGRAWYNEQFF
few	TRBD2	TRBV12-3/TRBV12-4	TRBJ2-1	TGTGCCAGCAGTCTGGACGGCCTAGCGGGACGGAATGAGCAGTTCTTC	CASSLDGLAGRNEQFF
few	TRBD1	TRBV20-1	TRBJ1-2	TGCAGTGCTAGAGATAGTAGGGGGCAGGACTATGGCTACACCTTC	CSARDSRGQDYGYTF
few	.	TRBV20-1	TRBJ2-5	TGCAGTGCCACTGCTGGCCCGGGTCGAGAGACCCAGTACTTC	CSATAGPGRETQYF
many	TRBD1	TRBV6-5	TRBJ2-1	TGTGCCAGCAGAAGCGGGGGACAGGGGGTTAATGAGCAGTTCTTC	CASRSGGQGVNEQFF
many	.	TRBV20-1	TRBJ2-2	TGCAGTGCCGCGCGTCCGTGGGGTTCCACCGGGGAGCTGTTTTTT	CSAARPWGSTGELFF
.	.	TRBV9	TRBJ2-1	TGTGCCAGCAGCGTAGCATGGTCCGGGGCGGGACTTACCTCCTACAATGAGCAGTTCTTC	CASSVAWSGAGLTSYNEQFF
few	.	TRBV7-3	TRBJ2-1	TGTGCCAGCAGCCACACTGGGGCAAAAGGCTACAATGAGCAGTTCTTC	CASSHTGAKGYNEQFF
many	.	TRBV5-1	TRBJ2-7	TGCGCCAGCAGCCAAGAAAGGGTGGTTGGCCACGAGCAGTACTTC	CASSQERVVGHEQYF
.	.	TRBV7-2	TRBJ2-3	TGTGCCAGCAGCCGCGAAGGGACACCCAGCACAGATACGCAGTATTTT	CASSREGTPSTDTQYF
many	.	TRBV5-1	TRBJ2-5	TGCGCCAGCAGCTTGGTTCGCAGAGAGGAGACCCAGTACTTC	CASSLVRREETQYF
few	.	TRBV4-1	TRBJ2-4	TGCGCCAGCAGCCAAGGGCGCCAAAACATTCAGTACTTC	CASSQGRQNIQYF
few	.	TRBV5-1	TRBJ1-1	TGCGCCAGCACCTGGGGTCGTCCGAACACTGAAGCTTTCTTT	CASTWGRPNTEAFF
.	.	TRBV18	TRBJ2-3	TGTGCCAGCTCCCCCGGGACCCCCGGGGCAGATACGCAGTATTTT	CASSPGTPGADTQYF
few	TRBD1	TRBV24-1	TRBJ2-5	TGTGCCACCAGTGACCCCGGACAGGGGGGAGAGACCCAGTACTTC	CATSDPGQGGETQYF
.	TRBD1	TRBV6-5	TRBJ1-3	TGTGCCAGCAGTTACTCCGCGAGACCAGACAGGGGTGGAAACACCATATATTTT	CASSYSARPDRGGNTIYF
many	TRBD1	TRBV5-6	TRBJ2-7	TGTGCCAGCAGACCGGACAGGGTCAGGGGTCACGAGCAGTACTTC	CASRPDRVRGHEQYF
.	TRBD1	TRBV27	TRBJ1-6	TGTGCCAGCAGACCTGGGACAGATAATTCACCCCTCCACTTT	CASRPGTDNSPLHF
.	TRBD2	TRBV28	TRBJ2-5	TGTGCCAGCCTCCGCCGGGGGGGCGGAGAGACCCAGTACTTC	CASLRRGGGETQYF
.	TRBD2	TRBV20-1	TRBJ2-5	TGCAGTGCTAGAGCAGCGGGGGGGCATGAGACCCAGTACTTC	CSARAAGGHETQYF
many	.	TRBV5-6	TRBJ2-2	TGTGCCAGCAGCCCCGGTGGCAGGAACACCGGGGAGCTGTTTTTT	CASSPGGRNTGELFF
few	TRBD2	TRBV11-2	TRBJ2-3	TGTGCCAGCAGCTCCCCTTGGGGTAGCGGGGCCACAGATACGCAGTATTTT	CASSSPWGSGATDTQYF
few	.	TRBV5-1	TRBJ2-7	TGCGCCAGCAGTAGGAGGGAACGGGCCTACGAGCAGTACTTC	CASSRRERAYEQYF
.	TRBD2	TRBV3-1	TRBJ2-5	TGTGCCAGCAGCCCTGAGCCCGCTAGCGGCTCAGAGCCCCAGTACTTC	CASSPEPASGSEPQYF